The 29 T cell receptor beta chains presented below share a single source sample, sequenced in a study of blood T cell repertoires in COVID-19. TCRdb's table, derived via immunoSEQ multiplex PCR, lists solely in-frame clones and lacks some. The repertoire includes 250,000 to 300,000 clones, 80% to 90% of them detected once, and approximately 2% sits in the top ten. The sample comprised PBMCs or T cells enriched from blood (not recorded which). Every receptor here comes from a woman aged 50 to 60 who had recovered from COVID-19.

The chain employs TRBV19 and TRBJ2-3; no reliable D call. V was shortened by 4 bases and J by 3 bases, with 11 bases between the two germline ends. Germline loops: CDR1 LNHDA, CDR2 SQIVND (reference sequence). The CDR3 covers 14 residues. The CDR3 reads CASSSLSGTDTQYF. DNA of the CDR3: TGTGCCAGTAGTAGCCTGTCCGGTACAGATACGCAGTATTTT.

The chain is built from TRBV6-5 and TRBJ1-2; a possible D gene is TRBD1 (6 bases). The CDR3 length is 15 residues. Trimming took 2 bases from V and 6 from J, leaving 16 bases between them. CDR1 is MNHEY and CDR2 is SVGAGI in the germline V gene. CDR3 nucleotide sequence: TGTGCCAGCAGTTACCCCTCGACAGGCCGAGATGGCTACACCTTC. Encoded protein: CASSYPSTGRDGYTF.

This chain links TRBV9 with TRBJ2-1; 14 bases are a match to TRBD2. With 3 bases clipped from V and 5 bases from J, the junction kept 13 bases outside the gene matches. This CDR3 is built from 19 residues. Germline-derived CDR1 and CDR2 are SGDLS and YYNGEE. The CDR3 region has the DNA TGTGCCAGCAGCGCAGGGTTAAGGACTAGCGGGAGGCCAAACAATGAGCAGTTCTTC. Its protein product is CASSAGLRTSGRPNNEQFF.

J is TRBJ2-1 and V is TRBV19; 10 nucleotides agree with TRBD2. The CDR3 has 19 residues. Per germline, CDR1 LNHDA and CDR2 SQIVND (reference sequence). Germline trimming cut 4 bases from V and 0 bases from J; bases unmatched to any gene: 12. The CDR3 nucleotides read TGTGCCAGTAGTACGTCGGGACTAGCGAGCACTCCCTCCTACAATGAGCAGTTCTTC. Its protein is CASSTSGLASTPSYNEQFF.

This clone was recorded only once. V gene TRBV5-1 combines with J gene TRBJ2-7, with TRBD1 identical over 8 bases. The germline V gene has CDR1 SGHRS and CDR2 YFSETQ. V shed 3 bases, J shed 3 bases, and the junction held 2 bases outside the gene matches. CDR3 size: 13 residues. CDR3 in amino acids: CASSWGTGYEQYF. The CDR3 region has the DNA TGCGCCAGCAGCTGGGGGACAGGCTACGAGCAGTACTTC.

The chain is built from TRBV6-5 and TRBJ1-4; D is possibly TRBD1 (5 bases). The CDR3 spans 14 residues. V gave up 5 bases and J gave up 1 base, with 8 bases separating them. Germline V gene lookup returns CDR1 MNHEY and CDR2 SVGAGI. CDR3: CASSNGGTNEKLFF. The DNA of the CDR3 is TGTGCCAGCAGTAACGGGGGAACTAATGAAAAACTGTTTTTT.

The chain joins TRBV6-1 to TRBJ1-1, with a tentative D call TRBD1 (5 bases). The length of the CDR3 is 14 residues. Trimming pared 3 bases from V and 11 bases from J, leaving 19 bases between. CDR1 and CDR2 from the germline V gene are MNHNS and SASEGT. CDR3 in amino acids: CASSDNGAGRTAFF. The CDR3, as DNA: TGTGCCAGCAGTGATAATGGGGCGGGGAGGACGGCTTTCTTT.

The gene calls are TRBV27 and TRBJ1-3; a weak D match, TRBD1 (5 bases). Germline CDR1 and CDR2: MNHEY and SMNVEV (reference sequence). Trimming removed 0 bases from V and 4 bases from J, with 10 bases in between. The CDR3 has 15 residues. The chain's CDR3 is CASSLSPGHGNTIYF. The CDR3, as DNA: TGTGCCAGCAGTTTATCCCCAGGGCACGGAAACACCATATATTTT.

CDR3 nucleotide sequence: TGTGCCAGCAGCGGGACTAGCGGGCGTCACAATGAGCAGTTCTTC. It translates to CASSGTSGRHNEQFF. J is TRBJ2-1 and V is TRBV2; TRBD2 aligns across 12 bases. Germline V CDR1 and CDR2: SNHLY, FYNNEI. Trimming took 6 bases from V and 5 from J; bases not matched to a gene: 5. The CDR3 consists of 15 residues.

This clone was observed once. The V call is TRBV5-8, the J call TRBJ2-7; 8 bases line up with TRBD2. The CDR3 runs to 15 residues. V was pared by 3 bases and J by 4 bases, with 9 bases of the junction left unmatched. CDR1 is SGHTS and CDR2 is YDEGEE in the germline V gene. The CDR3 region is CASSYPRGGEYEQYF. The CDR3 bases are TGTGCCAGCAGCTACCCCCGGGGGGGGGAGTACGAGCAGTACTTC.

The rearrangement joins TRBV7-9 to TRBJ2-7; TRBD2 aligns across 9 bases. Germline V gene lookup returns CDR1 SEHNR and CDR2 FQNEAQ (reference sequence). V shed 0 bases, J shed 3 bases, and the junction held 3 bases outside the gene matches. The CDR3 loop spans 15 amino acids. The CDR3 sequence: CASSLASGSFYEQYF. DNA of the CDR3: TGTGCCAGCAGCTTAGCTAGCGGGAGTTTCTACGAGCAGTACTTC.

CDR3 protein: CASSLYRPTATSRGYTF. DNA for the CDR3: TGTGCCAGCAGCTTGTACCGACCGACAGCAACCTCGAGGGGCTACACCTTC. This chain connects TRBV5-6 to TRBJ1-2; tentatively, D is TRBD1 (5 bases). Germline V gene lookup returns CDR1 SGHDT and CDR2 YYEEEE. The germline V and J ends were trimmed by 1 base and 8 bases, with 24 bases remaining between them. The CDR3 contains 17 residues.

Written as DNA, the CDR3 is TGTGCCAGCACCTTGGACAGGGGGCTTTCACCCCTCCACTTT. Protein: CASTLDRGLSPLHF. This chain joins TRBV7-2 and TRBJ1-6; 11 bases align to TRBD1. J gave up 9 bases and V 7 bases, and 5 bases lay outside the gene matches. CDR3 length equals 14 residues. In germline, CDR1 is SGHTA, CDR2 FQGNSA. Based on the CDR3 plus reference TRBV7-2 and TRBJ1-6, the full variable domain is GAGVSQSPSNKVTEKGKDVELRCDPISGHTALYWYRQSLGQGLEFLIYFQGNSAPDKSGLPSDRFSAERTGGSVSTLTIQRTQQEDSAVYLCASTLDRGLSPLHFGNGTRLTVT.

The chain is built from TRBV5-1 and TRBJ2-1, with D possibly matching TRBD2 (6 bases). The CDR3 has 16 amino acids. V dropped 5 bases and J dropped 1 base, with 16 bases sitting between them. The germline V gene has CDR1 SGHRS and CDR2 YFSETQ. CDR3: CASRPPGTPSYNEQFF. DNA for the CDR3: TGCGCCAGCAGGCCCCCTGGGACTCCTTCCTACAATGAGCAGTTCTTC.

The count of this clone is one. This rearrangement joins TRBV13 to TRBJ1-5, with TRBD1 matching 7 bases. J lost 6 bases, V lost 1 base, and 3 bases had no gene match. CDR3 length: 14 residues. The germline V gene has CDR1 PRHDT and CDR2 FYEKMQ (reference sequence). The CDR3 protein is CASSLVRGVQPQHF. The CDR3 bases are TGTGCCAGCAGCTTAGTCAGGGGGGTTCAGCCCCAGCATTTT.

This clone was found many times. The rearrangement joins TRBV7-9 to TRBJ2-1; weak D call: TRBD2 (5 bases). The germline V gene encodes CDR1 SEHNR and CDR2 FQNEAQ (reference sequence). V was cut by 0 bases and J by 7 bases, with 22 bases left in between. This CDR3 is built from 18 residues. The CDR3, as DNA: TGTGCCAGCAGCTTAGCACCACGTCGGGGAGCCCCCCGTAATGAGCAGTTCTTC. Translation: CASSLAPRRGAPRNEQFF.

The chain is built from TRBV11-2 and TRBJ2-1; D is ambiguous. The CDR3 spans 15 residues. Germline values: CDR1 SGHAT, CDR2 FQNNGV. V gave up 4 bases and J gave up 0 bases, with 10 bases separating them. The CDR3 DNA reads TGTGCCAGCAGCTCAACACAGAGCTCCTACAATGAGCAGTTCTTC. Translating gives CASSSTQSSYNEQFF.

This clone was seen just once. This chain uses TRBV28 with TRBJ1-5; no clear D gene. V was clipped by 1 base and J by 7 bases, with 14 bases between them. The CDR3 runs 15 residues. Germline V gene lookup returns CDR1 MDHEN and CDR2 SYDVKM. CDR3 DNA sequence: TGTGCCAGCAGTTTATTTCGCGGGGTAGGACAGCCCCAGCATTTT. Translated: CASSLFRGVGQPQHF.

V is TRBV7-2 and J is TRBJ2-2; TRBD2 agrees at 7 bases. The CDR3 contains 15 residues. The V gene's germline CDR1 is SGHTA and CDR2 FQGNSA. V lost 8 bases, J lost 4 bases, and 10 bases stayed unmatched. CDR3 in DNA: TGTGCCAGCCGGGGTGGGGCGGGAGCCACCGGGGAGCTGTTTTTT. Translated: CASRGGAGATGELFF.

V gene TRBV7-2 combines with J gene TRBJ2-2; D possibly corresponds to TRBD2 (5 bases). With 8 bases removed from V and 2 bases from J, the gap between germline ends came to 12 bases. The V gene's germline CDR1 is SGHTA and CDR2 FQGNSA. CDR3 length equals 14 residues. CDR3 in amino acids: CASVRRRNTGELFF. The DNA for the CDR3 is TGTGCCAGCGTCCGGAGGAGAAACACCGGGGAGCTGTTTTTT.

J is TRBJ1-1 and V is TRBV4-1, with TRBD1 matching 7 bases. Trimming took 3 bases from V and 1 from J; bases not matched to a gene: 2. The germline gives CDR1 MGHRA, CDR2 YSYEKL. CDR3 length: 14 residues. The CDR3 bases are TGCGCCAGCAGCCAGGGACAGTGGAACACTGAAGCTTTCTTT. Residues: CASSQGQWNTEAFF.

The gene calls are TRBV27 and TRBJ1-2; possible D gene TRBD1, 6 bases. The CDR3 sequence is 12 residues long. CDR1 and CDR2 (germline): MNHEY, SMNVEV (reference sequence). V was trimmed by 5 bases and J by 8 bases, leaving 12 bases between them. The DNA for the CDR3 is TGTGCCAGCAGTCGAGGGGGAGGGGGCTACACCTTC. This sequence encodes CASSRGGGGYTF.

V usage is TRBV11-2 and J usage is TRBJ1-1; D gene ambiguous. The CDR3 runs 15 residues. V was shortened by 3 bases and J by 2 bases, with 13 bases between the two germline ends. Germline V gene lookup returns CDR1 SGHAT and CDR2 FQNNGV. CDR3: CASSFSLGANTEAFF. The CDR3 DNA reads as TGTGCCAGCAGCTTCTCCTTAGGAGCAAACACTGAAGCTTTCTTT.

Only one count was recorded for this clone. The V gene is TRBV7-8, the J gene TRBJ2-1; D call uncertain. V was clipped by 5 bases and J by 4 bases, with 15 bases between them. This CDR3 has 15 amino acids. Germline values: CDR1 SGHVS, CDR2 FQNEAQ. The CDR3 nucleotides are TGTGCCAGCAGCCCTCGGAGTTCCCTATACAATGAGCAGTTCTTC. Translated, it gives CASSPRSSLYNEQFF.

This clone was observed once. The chain recombines TRBV27 with TRBJ1-1; D not certain. Germline V CDR1 and CDR2: MNHEY, SMNVEV (reference sequence). V lost 4 bases, J lost 8 bases, and 17 bases lay in between. The CDR3 covers 14 residues. CDR3 region: CASSSDYSTGEAFF. The CDR3 DNA sequence: TGTGCCAGCAGTTCAGATTATTCGACGGGGGAAGCTTTCTTT.

The chain joins TRBV24-1 to TRBJ2-2; 10 positions match TRBD2. Germline V gene data show CDR1 as KGHDR and CDR2 as SFDVKD. The J segment lost 5 bases and the V segment lost 5 bases, leaving 13 bases of the junction unmatched. The CDR3 loop spans 18 amino acids. This CDR3 reads CATSGEGLAGVRTGELFF. The CDR3 DNA reads as TGTGCCACCAGTGGAGAGGGGCTAGCGGGAGTTCGGACCGGGGAGCTGTTTTTT.

This chain uses TRBV27 with TRBJ2-5, with 7 bases aligning to TRBD1. The ends lost 4 bases at V and 2 bases at J; junction bases unmatched: 13. The germline V gene has CDR1 MNHEY and CDR2 SMNVEV (reference sequence). The CDR3 loop spans 17 amino acids. CDR3 sequence (DNA): TGTGCCAGCAGTTACAGGGGAAGAGGGACCAGACAAGAGACCCAGTACTTC. Residues: CASSYRGRGTRQETQYF.

The rearrangement uses TRBV15 and TRBJ2-2, with D possibly matching TRBD2 (6 bases). V gave up 0 bases and J gave up 6 bases, with 8 bases separating them. Germline V gene lookup returns CDR1 LNHNV and CDR2 YYDKDF (reference sequence). The CDR3 is made up of 14 amino acids. This CDR3 is CATSRDWGAGELFF. Written as DNA, the CDR3 is TGTGCCACCAGCAGAGATTGGGGGGCCGGGGAGCTGTTTTTT.

J is TRBJ2-2 and V is TRBV6-2 or TRBV6-3; TRBD2 matches 8 bases. The CDR3 runs 18 residues. The V and J ends lost 6 bases and 6 bases, in that order; junction bases with no gene match: 18. Germline lookup yields CDR1 MNHEY and CDR2 SVGEGT. Written as DNA, the CDR3 is TGTGCCAGCAGCCAACCCGCGTTCGGCAGCGGGAGACCCGGGGAGCTGTTTTTT. Amino acids: CASSQPAFGSGRPGELFF.